This entry is about one TCR beta chain. The data belong to a study of tumor-infiltrating lymphocytes in localized non-small cell lung cancer. Background on the study: Patients included smokers and never-smokers with various histologies, some sampled after neoadjuvant chemotherapy.

TCRdb keeps only in-frame clones here, not all; method: immunoSEQ multiplex PCR. The data contain about 10,000 clones, roughly 71% of them seen just once; the ten biggest clones take up roughly 20%. Germline V gene sequence: CDR1 MNHEY, CDR2 SVGAGI. Trimming stripped 6 bases from V and 1 base from J, with 16 bases between. CDR3 length: 15 amino acids. This receptor was taken from a human donor with non-small cell lung cancer. The specimen was lung tumor tissue. V gene TRBV6-5 combines with J gene TRBJ2-7; D may correspond to TRBD1 or TRBD2 (6 bases each). The CDR3 reads CASRQGRGESYEQYF. CDR3 nucleotide sequence: TGTGCCAGCAGGCAGGGGCGGGGCGAGTCCTACGAGCAGTACTTC.